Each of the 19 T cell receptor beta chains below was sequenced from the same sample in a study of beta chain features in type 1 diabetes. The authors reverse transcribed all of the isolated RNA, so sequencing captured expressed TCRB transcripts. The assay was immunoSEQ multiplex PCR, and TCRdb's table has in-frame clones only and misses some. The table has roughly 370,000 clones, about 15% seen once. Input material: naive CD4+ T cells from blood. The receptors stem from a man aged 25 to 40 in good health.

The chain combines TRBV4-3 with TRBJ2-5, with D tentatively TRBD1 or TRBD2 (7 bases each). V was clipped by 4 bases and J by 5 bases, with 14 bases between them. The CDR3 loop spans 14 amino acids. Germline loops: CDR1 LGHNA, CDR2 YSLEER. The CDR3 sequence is CASSPQGGGETQYF. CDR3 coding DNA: TGCGCCAGCAGCCCCCAGGGGGGAGGGGAGACCCAGTACTTC.

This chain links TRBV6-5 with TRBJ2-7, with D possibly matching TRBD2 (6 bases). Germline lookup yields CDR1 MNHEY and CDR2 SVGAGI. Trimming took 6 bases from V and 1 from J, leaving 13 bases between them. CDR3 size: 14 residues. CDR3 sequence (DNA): TGTGCCAGCAGCTCGACCGGGGGATCCTACGAGCAGTACGTC. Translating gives CASSSTGGSYEQYV.

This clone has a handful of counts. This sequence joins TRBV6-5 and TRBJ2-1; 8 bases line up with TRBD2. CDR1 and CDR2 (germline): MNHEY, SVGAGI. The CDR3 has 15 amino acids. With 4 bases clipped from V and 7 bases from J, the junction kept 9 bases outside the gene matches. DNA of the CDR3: TGTGCCAGCAGTTCGCCGGGAGGGCGGGGGAATGAGCAGTTCTTC. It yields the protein CASSSPGGRGNEQFF.

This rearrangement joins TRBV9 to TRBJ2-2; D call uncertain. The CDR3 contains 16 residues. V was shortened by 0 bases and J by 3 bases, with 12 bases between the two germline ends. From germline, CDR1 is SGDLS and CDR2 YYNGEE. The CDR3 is CASSVAPTSDTGELFF. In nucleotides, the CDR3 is TGTGCCAGCAGCGTAGCCCCCACATCTGACACCGGGGAGCTGTTTTTT.

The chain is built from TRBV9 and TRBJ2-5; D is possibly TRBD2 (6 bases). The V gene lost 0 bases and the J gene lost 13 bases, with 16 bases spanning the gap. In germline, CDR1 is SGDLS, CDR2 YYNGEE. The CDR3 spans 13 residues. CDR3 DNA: TGTGCCAGCAGCGTAGTGGCCCGGGACTCGGGGTACTTC. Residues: CASSVVARDSGYF.

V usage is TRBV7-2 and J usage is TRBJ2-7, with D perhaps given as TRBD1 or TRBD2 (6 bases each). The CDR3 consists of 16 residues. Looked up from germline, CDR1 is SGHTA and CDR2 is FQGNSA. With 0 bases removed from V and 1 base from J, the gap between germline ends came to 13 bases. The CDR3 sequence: CASSLAGGPVSYEQYF. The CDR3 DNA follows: TGTGCCAGCAGCTTAGCTGGGGGGCCGGTATCCTACGAGCAGTACTTC. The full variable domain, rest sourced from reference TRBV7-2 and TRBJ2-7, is GAGVSQSPSNKVTEKGKDVELRCDPISGHTALYWYRQSLGQGLEFLIYFQGNSAPDKSGLPSDRFSAERTGGSVSTLTIQRTQQEDSAVYLCASSLAGGPVSYEQYFGPGTRLTVT.

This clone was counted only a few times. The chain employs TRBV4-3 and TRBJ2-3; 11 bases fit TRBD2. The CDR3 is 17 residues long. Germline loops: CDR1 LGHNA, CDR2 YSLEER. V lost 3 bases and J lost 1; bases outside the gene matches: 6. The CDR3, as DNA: TGCGCCAGCAGCCAGGGGACTAGCGGATGGGGCACAGATACGCAGTATTTT. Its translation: CASSQGTSGWGTDTQYF.

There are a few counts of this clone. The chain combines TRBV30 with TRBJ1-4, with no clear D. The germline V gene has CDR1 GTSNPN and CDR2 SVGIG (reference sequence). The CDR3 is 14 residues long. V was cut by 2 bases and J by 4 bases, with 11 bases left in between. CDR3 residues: CAWSLQARNEKLFF. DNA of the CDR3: TGTGCCTGGAGTCTTCAGGCCCGTAATGAAAAACTGTTTTTT.

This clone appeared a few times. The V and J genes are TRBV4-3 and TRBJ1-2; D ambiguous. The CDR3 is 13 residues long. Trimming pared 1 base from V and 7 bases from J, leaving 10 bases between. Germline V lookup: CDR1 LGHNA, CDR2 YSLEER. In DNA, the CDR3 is TGCGCCAGCAGCCAAGTAGAGGGCAGTGGCTACACCTTC. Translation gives CASSQVEGSGYTF.

This CDR3 is CASRIGSSRWAGEQFF. CDR3 DNA sequence: TGTGCCAGCAGGATTGGTTCCTCAAGATGGGCAGGTGAGCAGTTCTTC. The gene calls are TRBV28 and TRBJ2-1; unclear D gene. The CDR3 loop spans 16 amino acids. V shed 6 bases and J shed 9 bases, with 24 bases lying between them. CDR1 is MDHEN and CDR2 is SYDVKM in the germline V gene. The full variable domain, completed using reference TRBV28 and TRBJ2-1, is DVKVTQSSRYLVKRTGEKVFLECVQDMDHENMFWYRQDPGLGLRLIYFSYDVKMKEKGDIPEGYSVSREKKERFSLILESASTNQTSMYLCASRIGSSRWAGEQFFGPGTRLTVL.

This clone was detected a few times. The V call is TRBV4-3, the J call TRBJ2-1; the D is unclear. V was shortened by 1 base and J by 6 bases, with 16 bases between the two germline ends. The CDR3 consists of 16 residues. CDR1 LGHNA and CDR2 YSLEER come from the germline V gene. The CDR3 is CASSQVFEDLTNEQFF. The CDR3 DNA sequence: TGCGCCAGCAGCCAAGTGTTCGAGGACCTCACCAATGAGCAGTTCTTC.

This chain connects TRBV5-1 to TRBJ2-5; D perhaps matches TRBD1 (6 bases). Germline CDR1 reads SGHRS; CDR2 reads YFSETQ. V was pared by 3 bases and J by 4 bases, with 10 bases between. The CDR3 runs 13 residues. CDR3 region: CASSSRGTETQYF. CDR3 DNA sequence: TGCGCCAGCAGCTCCAGGGGAACAGAGACCCAGTACTTC. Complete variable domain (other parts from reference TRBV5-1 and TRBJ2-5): KAGVTQTPRYLIKTRGQQVTLSCSPISGHRSVSWYQQTPGQGLQFLFEYFSETQRNKGNFPGRFSGRQFSNSRSEMNVSTLELGDSALYLCASSSRGTETQYFGPGTRLLVL.

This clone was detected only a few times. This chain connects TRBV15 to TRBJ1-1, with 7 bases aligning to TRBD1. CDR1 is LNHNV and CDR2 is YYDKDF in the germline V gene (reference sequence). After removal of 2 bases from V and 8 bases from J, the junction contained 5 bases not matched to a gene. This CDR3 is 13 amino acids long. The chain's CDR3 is CATSRTKGAEAFF. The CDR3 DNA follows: TGTGCCACCAGCAGAACGAAGGGGGCGGAAGCTTTCTTT.

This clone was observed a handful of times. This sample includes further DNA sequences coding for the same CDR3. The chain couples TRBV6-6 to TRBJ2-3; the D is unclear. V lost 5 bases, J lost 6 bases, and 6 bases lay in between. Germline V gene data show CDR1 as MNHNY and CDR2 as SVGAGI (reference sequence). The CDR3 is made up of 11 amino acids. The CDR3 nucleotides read TGTGCCAGCAGTCCCCGGGATACGCAGTATTTT. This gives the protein CASSPRDTQYF.

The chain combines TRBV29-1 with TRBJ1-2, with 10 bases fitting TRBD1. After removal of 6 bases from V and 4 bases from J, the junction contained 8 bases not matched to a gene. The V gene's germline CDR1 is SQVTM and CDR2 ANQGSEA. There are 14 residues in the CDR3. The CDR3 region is CSVAQGQGTYGYTF. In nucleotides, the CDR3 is TGCAGCGTCGCTCAGGGACAGGGGACCTATGGCTACACCTTC.

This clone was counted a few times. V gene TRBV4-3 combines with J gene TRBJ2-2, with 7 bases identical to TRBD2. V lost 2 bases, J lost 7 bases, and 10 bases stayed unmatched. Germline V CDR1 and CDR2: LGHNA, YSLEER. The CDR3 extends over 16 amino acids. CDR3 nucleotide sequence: TGCGCCAGCAGCCAACCCCGAGCTAGCGGCCACGGGGAGCTGTTTTTT. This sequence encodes CASSQPRASGHGELFF.

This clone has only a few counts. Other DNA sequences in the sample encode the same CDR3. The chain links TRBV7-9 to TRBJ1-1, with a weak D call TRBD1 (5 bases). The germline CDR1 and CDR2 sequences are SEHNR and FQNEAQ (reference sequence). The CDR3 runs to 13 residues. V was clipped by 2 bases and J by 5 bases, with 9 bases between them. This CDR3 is CASSLQGGTEAFF. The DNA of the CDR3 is TGTGCCAGCAGCTTACAGGGCGGAACTGAAGCTTTCTTT.

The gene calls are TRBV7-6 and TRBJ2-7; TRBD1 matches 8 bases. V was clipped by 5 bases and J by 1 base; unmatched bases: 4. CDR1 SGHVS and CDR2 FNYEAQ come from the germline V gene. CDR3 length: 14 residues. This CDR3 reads CASSPGGESYEQYF. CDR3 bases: TGTGCCAGCAGCCCAGGGGGCGAATCCTACGAGCAGTACTTC.

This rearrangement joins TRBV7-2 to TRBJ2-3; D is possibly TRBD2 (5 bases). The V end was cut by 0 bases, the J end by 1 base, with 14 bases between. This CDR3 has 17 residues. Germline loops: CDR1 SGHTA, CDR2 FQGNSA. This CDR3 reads CASSLAYRGSGTDTQYF. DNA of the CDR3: TGTGCCAGCAGCTTAGCCTACCGGGGTTCTGGCACAGATACGCAGTATTTT.